This TCR beta chain was captured in a study of blood T cell repertoires in COVID-19. Across the whole study: Samples of COVID-19 (acute and convalescent) were obtained from the United States, Italy and Spain. T cells, B-cell-depleted T cells, or PBMCs provided the cDNA or gDNA that served as material.

CDR3 size: 14 residues. J lost 3 bases, V lost 3 bases, and 3 bases had no gene match. Per the germline V gene, CDR1 is KGHSH and CDR2 is LQKENI. In the source study's methods: For nucleated cells, counts were estimated from reference gene primer amplification. The method was immunoSEQ multiplex PCR; TCRdb's version includes in-frame clones alone and lacks a portion of them. The V and J calls and clone size come from that table; D and trimming were worked out from the DNA. The sample lists roughly 92,000 clones, about 90% occurring once. This sequence joins TRBV18 and TRBJ1-2, with 8 bases identical to TRBD1. This receptor was taken from a human donor with acute or convalescent COVID-19. The donor label of this sample is uncertain. Material: peripheral blood. For the CDR3, the DNA is TGTGCCAGCTCACCTGCGACAGGGGACTATGGCTACACCTTC. Translated, it gives CASSPATGDYGYTF.